This paragraph reports one T cell receptor (beta chain). The antigen is undetermined. A sample-barcoded 5' primer and a J-beta primer mix were used in a second PCR of roughly 7 to 11 cycles. TCRdb reprocessed the 5' RACE reads via MiXCR and lists one record per CDR3 protein. The sample holds roughly 700,000 distinct CDR3 sequences, 49% seen once. Sample donors were healthy Caucasian individuals that came from Russia, aged roughly 6 to 95. This entry comes from a study of blood T cells in healthy people across ages. Study-level results: A strong correlation between TCR beta diversity and naive T cell percentage was seen. Donors of long life had a larger count of naive CD4+ cells and greater diversity than aged donors. Any changes in expanded clonotypes were possibly confounded, as donor CMV status remained unknown.

The CDR3 length is 17 residues. Germline CDR1 is DFQATT and CDR2 is SNEGSKA (reference sequence). With 0 bases removed from V and 5 bases from J, the gap between germline ends came to 22 bases. The chain recombines TRBV20-1 with TRBJ2-5, with a tentative D call TRBD2 (6 bases). Material for sequencing was blood. The clonotype originates from a woman aged 55-69 years in good health. CDR3 protein: CSARDEWRDSNRETQYF. The CDR3 bases are TGCAGTGCTAGAGACGAGTGGCGGGACTCAAACCGGGAGACCCAGTACTTC.